The 5 T cell receptor beta chains reported below all come from one sample, sequenced in a study of blood T cell repertoires in COVID-19. Data came from immunoSEQ multiplex PCR; TCRdb stores just in-frame clones and leaves some out. The sample lists hundreds of thousands of clones; approximately 84% were seen once. What was sequenced was PBMCs or T cells enriched from blood (not recorded which). These receptors were collected from a man in his forties who had recovered from COVID-19.

V is TRBV7-6 and J is TRBJ1-1; D is undetermined. The ends were cut back, 0 bases at V and 6 bases at J, with 8 bases in the middle. Germline V gene lookup returns CDR1 SGHVS and CDR2 FNYEAQ. The CDR3 extends over 13 amino acids. The CDR3, as DNA: TGTGCCAGCAGCTTAGCCCGGGTTGCTGAAGCTTTCTTT. Protein sequence: CASSLARVAEAFF.

This rearrangement joins TRBV19 to TRBJ1-2; TRBD1 matches at 8 bases. The CDR3 covers 15 residues. Germline lookup yields CDR1 LNHDA and CDR2 SQIVND (reference sequence). After removal of 2 bases from V and 6 bases from J, the junction contained 8 bases not matched to a gene. The CDR3 loop reads CASSIIDRGADGYTF. For the CDR3, the DNA is TGTGCCAGTAGTATAATTGACAGGGGAGCAGATGGCTACACCTTC.

CDR3 loop: CASSSRDRNTEAFF. The DNA for the CDR3 is TGTGCCAGCAGCTCCCGGGACAGAAACACTGAAGCTTTCTTT. J is TRBJ1-1 and V is TRBV3-1 (or the pseudogene TRBV3-2); 7 bases line up with TRBD1. This CDR3 comprises 14 residues. Germline V CDR1 and CDR2: LGHDT, YNNKEL (reference sequence). Trimming cost V 5 bases and J 2 bases; bases outside gene matches: 5.

The CDR3 reads CAIKGLAGNSYEQYF. The CDR3 DNA reads as TGTGCCATCAAAGGACTAGCGGGGAACTCCTACGAGCAGTACTTC. V usage is TRBV10-3 and J usage is TRBJ2-7, with 12 bases identical to TRBD2. CDR3 length: 15 amino acids. Germline CDR1 reads ENHRY; CDR2 reads SYGVKD. V shed 7 bases and J 0 bases; nucleotides not matched to a gene: 4.

The chain has TRBV6-5 and TRBJ2-7; TRBD2 is a possible D gene (6 bases). V lost 4 bases and J 0 bases, leaving 10 bases between the germline ends. The CDR3 loop spans 14 amino acids. Germline V gene lookup returns CDR1 MNHEY and CDR2 SVGAGI. The CDR3 DNA reads TGTGCCAGCAGTTCGGGCGGGGCCTCCTACGAGCAGTACTTC. It translates to CASSSGGASYEQYF.